These 31 T cell receptor beta chains share one sample of origin, sequenced in a study of T-cell memory formation after mild COVID-19. TCRdb analysed the 5' RACE reads with MiXCR anew, one entry per CDR3 protein. The sample carries 350,000 to 550,000 distinct CDR3 sequences, 18% recorded once. Material for sequencing was PBMCs or a T cell subset sorted from them (not recorded which). The receptors were sampled from a man aged 18 to 30 who had mild COVID-19 (a few samples of this study predate the infection). Cell type and time point are not known.

The V gene is TRBV6-1, the J gene TRBJ2-7, with TRBD1 matching over 7 bases. CDR1 and CDR2 from the germline V gene are MNHNS and SASEGT. With 4 bases clipped from V and 1 base from J, the junction kept 4 bases outside the gene matches. The CDR3 consists of 14 residues. CDR3: CASSVQGQSYEQYV. CDR3 bases: TGTGCCAGCAGTGTACAGGGGCAGTCCTACGAGCAGTACGTC.

In this sample, this clonotype turned up a few times. The chain joins TRBV7-9 to TRBJ1-1, with 7 bases identical to TRBD1. Germline loops: CDR1 SEHNR, CDR2 FQNEAQ (reference sequence). The CDR3 totals 14 residues. The junction had 7 bases not matched to a gene; V was cut back by 6 bases and J by 3 bases. The CDR3 loop is CASRPGGRDTEAFF. CDR3 nucleotide sequence: TGTGCCAGCAGACCAGGGGGACGGGACACTGAAGCTTTCTTT.

This clonotype was seen many times. This chain joins TRBV12-3 or TRBV12-4 and TRBJ1-5, with D maybe TRBD1 (5 bases). The CDR3 consists of 19 residues. Trimming removed 7 bases from V and 2 bases from J, with 27 bases in between. The CDR3 spells CASTDPAAGYTSGNQPQHF. DNA for the CDR3: TGTGCCAGCACCGATCCCGCTGCAGGGTACACATCAGGCAATCAGCCCCAGCATTTT.

The chain links TRBV4-1 to TRBJ1-1; D not certain. Germline CDR1 MGHRA, CDR2 YSYEKL. The ends were cut back, 1 base at V and 11 bases at J, with 14 bases in the middle. The CDR3 sequence is 13 residues long. The CDR3 reads CASSQVGNPEAFF. CDR3 in DNA: TGCGCCAGCAGCCAAGTCGGGAATCCGGAGGCTTTCTTT.

The chain employs TRBV29-1 and TRBJ1-2; a possible D gene is TRBD1 (5 bases). This CDR3 contains 15 residues. Trimming left V 3 bases short and J 4 bases short, with 18 bases between. Germline-derived CDR1 and CDR2 are SQVTM and ANQGSEA. CDR3 amino acids: CSVDRGRTTVYGYTF. CDR3 bases: TGCAGCGTTGACCGGGGGAGGACCACGGTCTATGGCTACACCTTC.

This clonotype was recorded many times. The rearrangement links TRBV24-1 to TRBJ1-4; 8 nucleotides match TRBD1. V lost 3 bases and J lost 7; bases outside the gene matches: 3. The V gene's germline CDR1 is KGHDR and CDR2 SFDVKD. This CDR3 comprises 14 residues. This CDR3 is CATSDPGQGEKLFF. In DNA form, the CDR3 reads TGTGCCACCAGTGATCCTGGACAGGGTGAAAAACTGTTTTTT.

In its sample, this clonotype was seen many times. V and J are TRBV5-1 and TRBJ2-3, with 7 nucleotides matching TRBD1. There are 11 residues in the CDR3. V was pared by 6 bases and J by 9 bases, with 4 bases of the junction left unmatched. Per germline, CDR1 SGHRS and CDR2 YFSETQ. The chain's CDR3 is CASTDRETQYF. The DNA for the CDR3 is TGCGCCAGCACCGACAGGGAAACGCAGTATTTT.

CDR3 protein: CASSIQGGTNTEAFF. The CDR3, as DNA: TGCGCCAGCAGCATTCAGGGTGGGACGAACACTGAAGCTTTCTTT. V and J are TRBV5-1 and TRBJ1-1; D may be TRBD1 (5 bases). In germline, CDR1 is SGHRS, CDR2 YFSETQ. The CDR3 is 15 amino acids. Trimming stripped 4 bases from V and 1 base from J, with 14 bases between.

The chain joins TRBV5-1 to TRBJ2-2, with D uncertain. Trimming shortened V by 7 bases and J by 1 base, and 5 bases separated the two germline ends. The germline CDR1 and CDR2 sequences are SGHRS and YFSETQ. CDR3 size: 12 residues. In nucleotides, the CDR3 is TGCGCCAGCTGGCAGAACACCGGGGAGCTGTTTTTT. Its translation is CASWQNTGELFF.

V gene TRBV12-3 or TRBV12-4 combines with J gene TRBJ2-3; D may be TRBD2 (6 bases). This CDR3 has 15 amino acids. Trimming cost V 3 bases and J 0 bases, with 10 bases left between them. CDR3 bases: TGTGCCAGCAGTTTCGCGGGACGAAGCACAGATACGCAGTATTTT. It yields the protein CASSFAGRSTDTQYF.

The chain combines TRBV7-9 with TRBJ2-2, with D perhaps TRBD2 (5 bases). In germline, CDR1 is SEHNR, CDR2 FQNEAQ (reference sequence). This CDR3 contains 14 residues. V lost 5 bases, J lost 6 bases, and 13 bases lay in between. The CDR3 here is CASSLMIGAGELFF. DNA of the CDR3: TGTGCCAGCAGCCTAATGATCGGGGCCGGGGAGCTGTTTTTT.

V gene TRBV3-1 combines with J gene TRBJ2-5, with D perhaps assigned TRBD1 or TRBD2 (5 bases each). The CDR3 totals 16 residues. Germline V gives CDR1 LGHDT, CDR2 YNNKEL (reference sequence). V was pared by 0 bases and J by 2 bases, with 13 bases between. CDR3 nucleotides: TGTGCCAGCAGCCAAGATCTGGTGGGGGATCAAGAGACCCAGTACTTC. It translates to CASSQDLVGDQETQYF.

CDR3 nucleotide sequence: TGCAGTGCTAGAGATCGGGACAGGGGGACCAATGAGCAGTTCTTC. This translates into CSARDRDRGTNEQFF. The rearrangement links TRBV20-1 to TRBJ2-1, with 11 bases matching TRBD1. V dropped 0 bases and J dropped 6; count of bases not matched to a gene: 4. Per the germline V gene, CDR1 is DFQATT and CDR2 is SNEGSKA (reference sequence). The CDR3 length is 15 residues.

This clonotype turned up a few times. The V gene is TRBV7-3, the J gene TRBJ2-6; 8 bases match TRBD1. The germline V gene encodes CDR1 SGHTA and CDR2 FQGTGA. The J segment lost 0 bases and the V segment lost 5 bases, leaving 3 bases of the junction unmatched. The CDR3 is made up of 16 amino acids. The CDR3 DNA reads TGTGCCAGCAGCCTGGACAGGGTCTCTGGGGCCAACGTCCTGACTTTC. As protein: CASSLDRVSGANVLTF.

This clonotype was counted only a few times. The J gene is TRBJ2-7, the V gene TRBV11-2; D might be TRBD1 (6 bases). Germline assignment: CDR1 SGHAT and CDR2 FQNNGV. With 4 bases removed from V and 4 bases from J, the gap between germline ends came to 14 bases. The CDR3 covers 14 residues. The chain's CDR3 is CASSSWGPGYEQYF. CDR3 sequence (DNA): TGTGCCAGCAGCTCCTGGGGGCCGGGTTACGAGCAGTACTTC. The full variable domain, with the rest looked up from reference TRBV11-2 and TRBJ2-7, is EAGVAQSPRYKIIEKRQSVAFWCNPISGHATLYWYQQILGQGPKLLIQFQNNGVVDDSQLPKDRFSAERLKGVDSTLKIQPAKLEDSAVYLCASSSWGPGYEQYFGPGTRLTVT.

This clonotype was detected a few times. The chain joins TRBV6-2 or TRBV6-3 to TRBJ1-1; D unclear. Trimming took off 3 bases at V and 1 base at J, with 15 bases between the two ends. Per germline, CDR1 MNHEY and CDR2 SVGEGT. This CDR3 is built from 16 residues. The CDR3 protein is CASSYRAALPNTEAFF. In DNA form, the CDR3 reads TGTGCCAGCAGTTATAGGGCAGCCTTACCGAACACTGAAGCTTTCTTT.

This clonotype was picked up a small number of times. This chain connects TRBV11-2 to TRBJ2-5, with 12 bases identical to TRBD2. The CDR3 runs 17 residues. V lost 4 bases, J lost 5 bases, and 11 bases stayed unmatched. Germline V lookup: CDR1 SGHAT, CDR2 FQNNGV. Here the CDR3 DNA reads TGTGCCAGCAGCTCCACCCGGACTAGCGGGGAAGCGGAGACCCAGTACTTC. Translating gives CASSSTRTSGEAETQYF. Full variable domain (remainder filled in from reference TRBV11-2 and TRBJ2-5): EAGVAQSPRYKIIEKRQSVAFWCNPISGHATLYWYQQILGQGPKLLIQFQNNGVVDDSQLPKDRFSAERLKGVDSTLKIQPAKLEDSAVYLCASSSTRTSGEAETQYFGPGTRLLVL.

V gene TRBV27 combines with J gene TRBJ1-1; no firm D call. This CDR3 has 14 amino acids. CDR1 is MNHEY, CDR2 SMNVEV, per germline (reference sequence). CDR3 loop: CARAGAHSNTEAFF. The DNA for the CDR3 is TGTGCGAGGGCAGGTGCCCACTCGAACACTGAAGCTTTCTTT.

In its sample, this clonotype was seen many times. This chain connects TRBV18 to TRBJ2-7; the D is unclear. CDR1 is KGHSH and CDR2 is LQKENI in the germline V gene. The V and J ends lost 6 bases and 4 bases respectively, with 7 bases between them. The CDR3 sequence is 11 residues long. CDR3 protein: CASSLRYEQYF. CDR3 coding DNA: TGTGCCAGCTCCCTGAGATACGAGCAGTACTTC.

The J gene is TRBJ2-4, the V gene TRBV4-3, with 12 bases that match TRBD2. CDR3 size: 19 residues. Trimming at V came to 3 bases and at J to 0 bases, leaving 9 bases not matched to a gene. CDR1 and CDR2 (germline): LGHNA, YSLEER. The CDR3 sequence: CASSQLLAGGFLAKNIQYF. CDR3 DNA: TGCGCCAGCAGCCAGCTCCTAGCGGGGGGGTTCCTAGCCAAAAACATTCAGTACTTC.

This chain links TRBV6-6 with TRBJ2-7; D gene ambiguous. The CDR3 is 13 residues long. V was cut by 0 bases and J by 6 bases, with 9 bases left in between. Germline V CDR1 and CDR2: MNHNY, SVGAGI (reference sequence). CDR3 loop: CASSYSADLEQYF. CDR3 sequence (DNA): TGTGCCAGCAGTTACTCGGCCGACCTCGAGCAGTACTTC.

The CDR3 here is CASSRSPVDNEQFF. In nucleotides, the CDR3 is TGTGCCAGCAGTCGCAGTCCGGTGGACAATGAGCAGTTCTTC. J is TRBJ2-1 and V is TRBV5-4; D gene ambiguous. The CDR3 totals 14 residues. The ends were cut back, 5 bases at V and 5 bases at J, with 14 bases in the middle. CDR1 is SGHNT and CDR2 is YYREEE in the germline V gene (reference sequence).

The CDR3 DNA reads TGTGCCAGCATAGCCCCGAACACCGGGGAGCTGTTTTTT. It specifies CASIAPNTGELFF. The chain recombines TRBV6-5 with TRBJ2-2; D is unresolved. Germline loops: CDR1 MNHEY, CDR2 SVGAGI. The ends were cut back, 7 bases at V and 0 bases at J, with 6 bases in the middle. This CDR3 is 13 amino acids long.

This clonotype was found a few times. The chain has TRBV12-3 or TRBV12-4 and TRBJ1-4; D is undetermined. Trimming took off 1 base at V and 10 bases at J, with 10 bases between the two ends. The CDR3 runs 13 residues. The DNA for the CDR3 is TGTGCCAGCAGTTTAGTTCCCGGCGGAAAACTGTTTTTT. Residues: CASSLVPGGKLFF.

The chain employs TRBV2 and TRBJ1-5; 10 bases are a match to TRBD1. The CDR3 sequence is 13 residues long. After removal of 8 bases from V and 6 bases from J, the junction contained 4 bases not matched to a gene. The germline CDR1 and CDR2 sequences are SNHLY and FYNNEI. CDR3: CASRGDRGQPQHF. The CDR3 DNA sequence: TGTGCCAGCCGGGGGGACAGGGGTCAGCCCCAGCATTTT.

In this sample, this clonotype turned up a few times. J is TRBJ2-3 and V is TRBV5-1, with 9 bases matching TRBD2. Germline assignment: CDR1 SGHRS and CDR2 YFSETQ. V shed 2 bases, J shed 1 base, and the junction held 8 bases outside the gene matches. The CDR3 has 17 amino acids. Here the CDR3 reads CASSLPLAGRGTDTQYF. CDR3 in DNA: TGCGCCAGCAGCTTACCCCTAGCGGGGCGGGGCACAGATACGCAGTATTTT.

This clonotype was detected only a few times. The rearrangement joins TRBV7-3 to TRBJ2-1; 7 positions match TRBD1. J gave up 0 bases and V 4 bases, and 6 bases lay outside the gene matches. The CDR3 length is 16 residues. In germline, CDR1 is SGHTA, CDR2 FQGTGA. The CDR3 loop reads CASSSMTGSSYNEQFF. CDR3 nucleotide sequence: TGTGCCAGCAGCTCTATGACAGGGAGCTCCTACAATGAGCAGTTCTTC. Complete variable domain (other parts from reference TRBV7-3 and TRBJ2-1): GAGVSQTPSNKVTEKGKYVELRCDPISGHTALYWYRQSLGQGPEFLIYFQGTGAADDSGLPNDRFFAVRPEGSVSTLKIQRTERGDSAVYLCASSSMTGSSYNEQFFGPGTRLTVL.

This clonotype was observed a few times. The chain employs TRBV7-3 and TRBJ2-1; 9 nucleotides agree with TRBD2. V was clipped by 5 bases and J by 6 bases; unmatched bases: 11. The CDR3 runs to 16 residues. Germline-derived CDR1 and CDR2 are SGHTA and FQGTGA. The CDR3 DNA follows: TGTGCCAGCAGCCCTACGACCGCGGGGGGGCGCAATGAGCAGTTCTTC. Translated, it gives CASSPTTAGGRNEQFF.

This clonotype has more than one count but fewer than ten. The gene calls are TRBV4-3 and TRBJ2-2; tentatively, D is TRBD1 (5 bases). Germline V gene sequence: CDR1 LGHNA, CDR2 YSLEER. The CDR3 sequence is 17 residues long. Trimming took off 3 bases at V and 7 bases at J, with 21 bases between the two ends. The CDR3 is CASSQALGRMDGGELFF. CDR3 nucleotide sequence: TGCGCCAGCAGCCAGGCCCTGGGGCGGATGGATGGCGGGGAGCTGTTTTTT.

This clonotype came up a few times. The rearrangement links TRBV3-1 to TRBJ2-1; no definite D call. Germline lookup yields CDR1 LGHDT and CDR2 YNNKEL (reference sequence). The ends were cut back, 3 bases at V and 8 bases at J, with 14 bases in the middle. The CDR3 sequence is 14 residues long. CDR3 region: CASSQLRSGDEQFF. The CDR3 DNA follows: TGTGCCAGCAGCCAGTTGCGGTCGGGCGATGAGCAGTTCTTC.

V is TRBV9 and J is TRBJ2-1; 9 nucleotides line up with TRBD2. J was trimmed by 8 bases and V by 0 bases; bases with no gene match: 9. CDR3 size: 16 residues. The germline gives CDR1 SGDLS, CDR2 YYNGEE. CDR3 coding DNA: TGTGCCAGCAGCGTAGGGCGGGGGGGTAATAAGTATGAGCAGTTCTTC. Its protein product is CASSVGRGGNKYEQFF.